Following are 10 T cell receptor beta chains from one sample sequenced in a study of T cell clonality in common variable immunodeficiency. Whole-study results and caveats: Reportedly, TCR beta sequences from common variable immunodeficiency showed fewer deletions and N-nucleotide insertions.

Antigens of these TCRs are unknown. Sequencing used immunoSEQ multiplex PCR; TCRdb keeps in-frame clones, though not all of them. The sample was found to contain around 33,000 clones, and every one recurs. What was sequenced was peripheral blood mononuclear cells. All receptors derive from a human donor with common variable immunodeficiency.

This clone was seen at least ten times. The read ends 3 residues before the CDR3 terminus; that terminus is restored from the germline J gene. The chain is built from TRBV10-3 and TRBJ1-2; D gene ambiguous. Trimming pared 4 bases from V and 4 bases from J, leaving 7 bases between. The CDR3 loop spans 12 amino acids. Germline V lookup: CDR1 ENHRY, CDR2 SYGVKD. The CDR3 loop is CAISGGIYGYTF. The part of the CDR3 DNA that was read is TGTGCCATCAGTGGTGGCATCTATGGC.

This clone was observed many times. The sequence runs out 3 residues before the end of the CDR3; the remainder is reconstructed from the germline J gene. The V gene is TRBV19, the J gene TRBJ2-4, with 10 bases fitting TRBD1. Germline V gene sequence: CDR1 LNHDA, CDR2 SQIVND (reference sequence). The CDR3 covers 11 residues. The part of the CDR3 DNA that was read is TGTGCCAGGTGGACAGGGGGGGAT. It is translated as CARWTGGD. The whole CDR3 protein reads CARWTGGDQYF.

This clone was seen many times. The read ends 3 residues shy of where the CDR3 ends; the end is completed using the germline J gene. The chain has TRBV7-8 and TRBJ1-5, with D tentatively TRBD1 (5 bases). The CDR3 is 13 amino acids. CDR1 and CDR2 from the germline V gene are SGHVS and FQNEAQ. Trimming removed 2 bases from V and 8 bases from J, with 10 bases in between. The CDR3 sequence: CASSLPGREPQHF. The sequenced part of the CDR3 DNA is TGTGCCAGCAGCTTACCAGGGCGCGAGCCC.

As for this clone: The CDR3 end is not reached by the read, which stops 3 residues before it; the germline J gene fills it in. The rearrangement uses TRBV19 and TRBJ2-5; TRBD2 matches at 10 bases. The CDR3 totals 14 residues. The V segment lost 5 bases and the J segment 4 bases; nucleotides outside the gene matches: 4. Per the germline V gene, CDR1 is LNHDA and CDR2 is SQIVND (reference sequence). This CDR3 reads CASSPAGGRETQYF. CDR3 bases read: TGTGCCAGTAGTCCAGCGGGAGGGCGAGAGACC.

A few counts support this clone. The read finishes 3 residues shy of the CDR3 end, and the germline J gene is used to complete it. The J gene is TRBJ2-2, the V gene TRBV18; TRBD1 aligns across 9 bases. The junction had 1 base not matched to a gene; V was cut back by 0 bases and J by 2 bases. The length of the CDR3 is 16 residues. The V gene's germline CDR1 is KGHSH and CDR2 LQKENI. The CDR3: CASSPPGQGNTGELFF. The DNA read from the CDR3 is TGTGCCAGCTCACCACCGGGACAGGGTAACACCGGGGAG.

There are a few counts of this clone. CDR3 sequence reads: CASSLVPSGSGEQYF. The part of the CDR3 DNA that was read is TGTGCCAGCAGCTTAGTCCCCAGCGGGAGTGGCGAG. The chain has TRBV7-8 and TRBJ2-7; 8 nucleotides line up with TRBD2. The CDR3 end lies 3 residues beyond the end of the read and is filled in from the germline J gene. The trim removed 1 base at V and 6 bases at J, leaving 8 bases unmatched. This CDR3 contains 15 residues. Germline V gene sequence: CDR1 SGHVS, CDR2 FQNEAQ. The complete variable domain, with remaining parts taken from reference TRBV7-8 and TRBJ2-7, reads GAGVSQSPRYKVAKRGQDVALRCDPISGHVSLFWYQQALGQGPEFLTYFQNEAQLDKSGLPSDRFFAERPEGSVSTLKIQRTQQEDSAVYLCASSLVPSGSGEQYFGPGTRLTVT.

The CDR3 bases that were read are TGCAGTGCTAGAACTAGCGCGAGCTCCTACAATGAG. The encoded protein is CSARTSASSYNE. The whole CDR3 sequence reads CSARTSASSYNEQFF. The V gene is TRBV20-1, the J gene TRBJ2-1; 7 nucleotides match TRBD2. Read sequence stops 3 residues before the CDR3 end, and the germline J gene provides the missing end. This CDR3 comprises 15 residues. J gave up 0 bases and V 2 bases, and 4 bases lay outside the gene matches. Germline CDR1 is DFQATT and CDR2 is SNEGSKA (reference sequence).

With respect to this clone: From the germline J gene comes the end of the CDR3, since the read stops 3 residues before it. The V gene is TRBV5-6, the J gene TRBJ2-7; 11 bases map to TRBD2. CDR1 is SGHDT and CDR2 is YYEEEE in the germline V gene. Losses at the gene ends were 3 bases for V and 4 bases for J; bases not matched to a gene: 3. This CDR3 comprises 14 residues. CDR3 in amino acids: CASSSGLAVYEQYF. CDR3 bases read: TGTGCCAGCAGCTCGGGACTAGCGGTTTACGAG.

About this clone: Read data end 3 residues before the CDR3 end; the end is taken from the germline J gene. The rearrangement uses TRBV30 and TRBJ2-7, with 11 bases identical to TRBD2. The CDR3 has 15 residues. Per germline, CDR1 GTSNPN and CDR2 SVGIG (reference sequence). Germline trimming cut 3 bases from V and 3 bases from J; bases unmatched to any gene: 7. The CDR3 DNA, read in part, is TGTGCCTGGAGATCCCCACTAGCGGGAGTCTACGAG. Its translation: CAWRSPLAGVYE. The CDR3 in its entirety is CAWRSPLAGVYEQYF. Complete variable domain (other parts from reference TRBV30 and TRBJ2-7): SQTIHQWPATLVQPVGSPLSLECTVEGTSNPNLYWYRQAAGRGLQLLFYSVGIGQISSEVPQNLSASRPQDRQFILSSKKLLLSDSGFYLCAWRSPLAGVYEQYFGPGTRLTVT.

This clone was observed many times. The DNA ends 3 residues before the CDR3 does, and the rest of the CDR3 is filled in from the germline J gene. The V call is TRBV19, the J call TRBJ2-5; 7 bases line up with TRBD1. Germline lookup yields CDR1 LNHDA and CDR2 SQIVND (reference sequence). V was clipped by 5 bases and J by 5 bases; unmatched bases: 2. This CDR3 contains 12 residues. The CDR3 DNA, read in part, is TGTGCCAGTAGTTCGGACAGGGAGACC. It is translated as CASSSDRET. The full CDR3 is CASSSDRETQYF. Combining the CDR3 with reference TRBV19 and TRBJ2-5 gives the whole variable domain DGGITQSPKYLFRKEGQNVTLSCEQNLNHDAMYWYRQDPGQGLRLIYYSQIVNDFQKGDIAEGYSVSREKKESFPLTVTSAQKNPTAFYLCASSSDRETQYFGPGTRLLVL.